This T cell receptor beta chain was documented in a study of response to subunit inactivated influenza vaccine. In TCRdb, the RT-PCR reads were re-called with MiXCR into one record per CDR3 protein. In the table there are about 830,000 distinct CDR3 sequences, about a fifth of which are singletons. The CDR3 consists of 14 residues. Trimming shortened V by 6 bases and J by 2 bases, and 13 bases separated the two germline ends. This clonotype appeared a few times. The clonotype originates from a man between 45 and 60 years old who received an inactivated influenza vaccine. The J gene is TRBJ2-5, the V gene TRBV12-3 or TRBV12-4, with a weak D call TRBD1 (6 bases). This specimen consisted of PBMCs from blood, obtained around 5 days after vaccination. CDR3 DNA sequence: TGTGCCAGCAGCCTTGGGACAATGCAAGAGACCCAGTACTTC. The encoded protein is CASSLGTMQETQYF.